This is a list of T cell receptor beta chains from one sample in a study of PD-L1 blockade in urothelial cancer. Sequencing was performed with immunoSEQ multiplex PCR; in TCRdb, only in-frame clones are kept and a portion is missing. The repertoire holds more than 95,000 clones, around 89% seen once, with 1.5% to 2% in the top ten. The sequencing used PBMCs, collected around atezolizumab (anti-PD-L1) treatment. These receptors came from a man aged 60 to 69 with urothelial cancer. The conserved cysteine and the conserved F or W are not part of the CDR3 here. A D gene is named only where the DNA matches it firmly.

D,J,V,CDR3
.,TRBJ1-2,TRBV7-9,ASSLVGGNYGYT
.,TRBJ1-2,TRBV9,ASSVAQGSGYT
TRBD1,TRBJ2-6,TRBV7-7,ASSLEGQGSLGGANVLT
.,TRBJ2-1,TRBV27,ASSPGLQNEQF
.,TRBJ1-1,TRBV28,ASRSQGRAEAF
TRBD2,TRBJ2-4,TRBV5-1,ASSPNPGLAGGAKNIQY
.,TRBJ2-7,TRBV18,ASSHPGGVTIVRIIYEQY
.,TRBJ1-4,TRBV28,ASSLAGATNEKLF
TRBD1,TRBJ2-4,TRBV4-1,ASTTVGQQNIQY
.,TRBJ1-3,TRBV5-1,ASSFGPGLSGNTIY
.,TRBJ1-2,TRBV9,ASSIRGHSIT
.,TRBJ1-3,TRBV7-2,ASSSTDTRSPGNTIY
.,TRBJ1-1,TRBV18,ASSPPWGDGNTEAF
TRBD2,TRBJ2-3,TRBV4-1,ASSQPTSQDTQY
.,TRBJ2-7,TRBV27,ASSLSSQAYEQY
.,TRBJ1-2,TRBV11-2,ASSPKGVRDYGYT
TRBD2,TRBJ2-1,TRBV10-1,ASSEVAGVLYNEQF
TRBD2,TRBJ2-7,TRBV6-1,ASSDSGGAFYEQY
.,TRBJ2-1,TRBV28,ASSLEVSYNEQF
TRBD1,TRBJ1-6,TRBV9,ASSDRQGFSPLH
TRBD1,TRBJ2-7,TRBV5-1,ASSLEGTGGREQY
TRBD1,TRBJ2-7,TRBV6-5,ASSKDRGGYEQY
.,TRBJ1-4,TRBV18,ASSQGAFGEKLF
TRBD1,TRBJ2-1,TRBV18,ASSSRSGQGFDEQF
.,TRBJ1-5,TRBV19,ASSIDQALGQPQH
.,TRBJ2-1,TRBV19,ASRWEPNNEQF
TRBD1,TRBJ2-1,TRBV11-3,ASSLAGQGEQF
.,TRBJ1-6,TRBV7-3,ASSLSSYNSPLH
.,TRBJ2-7,TRBV7-9,ASSFTDRRGLGEQY
.,TRBJ1-3,TRBV5-4,ASSTSTGRFSGNTIY
TRBD2,TRBJ2-3,TRBV10-3,ATVGGGDTQY
TRBD1,TRBJ1-1,TRBV6-1,ASRLTGTTEAF
TRBD1,TRBJ2-5,TRBV5-1,ASSTGQGAETQY
TRBD2,TRBJ2-3,TRBV7-9,ASSLVRLAAGGTTDTQY
.,TRBJ1-1,TRBV10-3,AIRGERGTEAF
.,TRBJ2-1,TRBV6-5,ASSRQGSTFPQF
TRBD2,TRBJ2-7,TRBV6-1,ASSTSGGPYEQY
.,TRBJ1-1,TRBV5-6,ASSFLQGTEAF
TRBD1,TRBJ1-4,TRBV2,ASSLYGQGREKLF
.,TRBJ2-7,TRBV5-1,ASSLAGSQGGEQY
.,TRBJ1-5,TRBV27,ASSTTPPGDQPQH
.,TRBJ2-2,TRBV5-1,ASSLTGAGELF
TRBD2,TRBJ2-1,TRBV4-3,ASSVDEPGGYNEQF